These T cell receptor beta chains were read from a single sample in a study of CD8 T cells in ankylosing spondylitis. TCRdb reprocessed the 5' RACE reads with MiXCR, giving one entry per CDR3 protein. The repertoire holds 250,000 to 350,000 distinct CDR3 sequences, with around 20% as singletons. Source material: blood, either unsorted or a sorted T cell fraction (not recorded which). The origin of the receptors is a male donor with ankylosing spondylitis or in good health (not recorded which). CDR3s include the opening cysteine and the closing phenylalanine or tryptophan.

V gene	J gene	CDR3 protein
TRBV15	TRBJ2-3	CATSRAPAGTDTQYF
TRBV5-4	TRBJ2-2	CASSSHRTSPTGELFF
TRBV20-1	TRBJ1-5	CSARASGGAGNQPQHF
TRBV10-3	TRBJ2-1	CAISLGPGIDEQFF
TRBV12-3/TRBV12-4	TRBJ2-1	CAGRREAGGLSYNEQFF
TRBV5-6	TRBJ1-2	CASSLSDRVYGYTF
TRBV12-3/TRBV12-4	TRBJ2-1	CASRPQVGSGSYNEQFF
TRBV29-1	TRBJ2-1	CSVENRFPYNEQFF
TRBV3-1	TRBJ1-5	CASSQQGGQPQHF
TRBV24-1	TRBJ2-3	CATSDLGTDTQYF
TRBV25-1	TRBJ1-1	CASSDWTDMAEAFF
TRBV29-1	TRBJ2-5	CSVEYRGETQYF
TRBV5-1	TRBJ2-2	CASSSGSRDGELFF
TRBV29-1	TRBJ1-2	CSVEENSNYGYTF
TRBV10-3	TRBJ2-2	CAISTTGGGERTGELFF
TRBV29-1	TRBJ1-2	CSVSSGAVTPYGYTF
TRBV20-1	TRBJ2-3	CSASLRSPGTDTQYF
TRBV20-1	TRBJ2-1	CSAIGLAGHFSSYNEQFF
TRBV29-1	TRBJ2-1	CSVDHLAGRVYNEQFF
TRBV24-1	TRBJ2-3	CATSDPRGTDTQYF
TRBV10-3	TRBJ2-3	CAITGGDTQYF
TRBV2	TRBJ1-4	CASSENWAVVTATNEKLFF
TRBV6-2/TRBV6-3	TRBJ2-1	CASSYKYNEQFF
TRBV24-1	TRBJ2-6	CATSDPGQSSGANVLTF
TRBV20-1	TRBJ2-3	CSASPTGHRTDTQYF
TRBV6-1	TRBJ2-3	CASSGDRLSDTQYF
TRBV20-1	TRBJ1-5	CSARESSRSSQPQHF
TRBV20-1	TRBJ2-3	CSAATALAGVGTDTQYF
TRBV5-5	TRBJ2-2	CASSLGLRGVTGELFF
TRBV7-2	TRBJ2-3	CASSLLAGSSSTDTQYF
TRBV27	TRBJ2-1	CASSPIRPSAYNEQFF
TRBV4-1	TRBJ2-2	CASSQERGAGELFF
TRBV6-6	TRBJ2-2	CASSPPGLATRFF
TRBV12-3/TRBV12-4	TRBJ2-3	CASSPTSGPKDTQYF